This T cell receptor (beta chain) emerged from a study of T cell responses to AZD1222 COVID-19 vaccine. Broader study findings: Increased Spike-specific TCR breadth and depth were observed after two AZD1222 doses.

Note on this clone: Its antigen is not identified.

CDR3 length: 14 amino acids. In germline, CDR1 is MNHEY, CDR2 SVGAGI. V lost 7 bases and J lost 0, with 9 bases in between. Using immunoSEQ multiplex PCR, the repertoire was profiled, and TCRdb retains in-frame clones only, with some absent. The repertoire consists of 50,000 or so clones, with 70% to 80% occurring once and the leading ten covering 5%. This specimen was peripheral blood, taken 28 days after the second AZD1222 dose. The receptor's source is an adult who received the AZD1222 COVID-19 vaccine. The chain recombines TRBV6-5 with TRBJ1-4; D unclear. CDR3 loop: CASTHSATNEKLFF. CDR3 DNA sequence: TGTGCCAGCACTCATAGTGCAACTAATGAAAAACTGTTTTTT.